This entry lists 14 T cell receptor beta chains sequenced from one sample in a study of beta chain features in type 1 diabetes. cDNA synthesis used the whole RNA isolate, giving expressed TCRB sequences. This table comes from immunoSEQ multiplex PCR, and its TCRdb copy is limited to in-frame clones, with some not included. The sample comprises more than 150,000 clones, around 10% of which are singletons, and roughly 2% rests with the top ten. The sample comprised central memory CD4+ T cells from blood. These receptor sequences come from a man between 18 and 29 years old in good health.

This clone was picked up many times. At one end, the junction sequence differs from germline, possibly due to a read error. V usage is TRBV2 and J usage is TRBJ1-1; D gene ambiguous. CDR1 is SNHLY, CDR2 FYNNEI, per germline. This CDR3 contains 13 residues. For the CDR3, the DNA is TGTGCCAGCGGTGAGTTGGAGAACACTGAAGCTTTCTTT. Translating it yields CASGELENTEAFF.

The chain employs TRBV28 and TRBJ2-7; the D is unclear. V was shortened by 5 bases and J by 4 bases, with 9 bases between the two germline ends. Germline assignment: CDR1 MDHEN and CDR2 SYDVKM. The CDR3 covers 12 residues. DNA of the CDR3: TGTGCCAGCAGTCTGCTCAGGTACGAGCAGTACTTC. It encodes CASSLLRYEQYF. The entire variable domain, with the rest obtained from reference TRBV28 and TRBJ2-7, is as follows: DVKVTQSSRYLVKRTGEKVFLECVQDMDHENMFWYRQDPGLGLRLIYFSYDVKMKEKGDIPEGYSVSREKKERFSLILESASTNQTSMYLCASSLLRYEQYFGPGTRLTVT.

The J gene is TRBJ2-7, the V gene TRBV28, with 7 bases aligning to TRBD2. This CDR3 spans 15 amino acids. Germline V CDR1 and CDR2: MDHEN, SYDVKM. With 10 bases clipped from V and 4 bases from J, the junction kept 16 bases outside the gene matches. CDR3 DNA sequence: TGTGCCACCCGCGGGTTGGTGGGAGGGCCTTACGAGCAGTACTTC. Translating it yields CATRGLVGGPYEQYF.

This clone was seen a handful of times. This chain connects TRBV28 to TRBJ2-7; D might be TRBD2 (5 bases). The CDR3 contains 12 residues. Trimming stripped 6 bases from V and 2 bases from J, with 8 bases between. Germline V gives CDR1 MDHEN, CDR2 SYDVKM. The CDR3 loop is CASRAETYEQYF. As DNA, the CDR3 is TGTGCCAGCAGAGCGGAGACCTACGAGCAGTACTTC.

This clone was detected many times. The CDR3 here is CASSVDWLSSYEQYF. The DNA for the CDR3 is TGTGCCAGCAGCGTAGATTGGTTGAGCTCCTACGAGCAGTACTTC. The chain uses TRBV9 and TRBJ2-7; D is unclear. Germline V CDR1 and CDR2: SGDLS, YYNGEE. The CDR3 is made up of 15 amino acids. The ends were cut back, 0 bases at V and 0 bases at J, with 10 bases in the middle.

V is TRBV9 and J is TRBJ2-3, with D possibly matching TRBD1 (5 bases). Germline CDR1 reads SGDLS; CDR2 reads YYNGEE. The CDR3 has 15 amino acids. The V gene lost 0 bases and the J gene lost 2 bases, with 10 bases spanning the gap. The CDR3 region is CASSVVAGSTDTQYF. As DNA, the CDR3 is TGTGCCAGCAGCGTAGTAGCAGGGTCCACAGATACGCAGTATTTT.

The rearrangement joins TRBV29-1 to TRBJ2-3; TRBD2 matches at 9 bases. Trimming removed 6 bases from V and 6 bases from J; junction bases left unmatched: 13. The CDR3 extends over 15 amino acids. Germline V gene sequence: CDR1 SQVTM, CDR2 ANQGSEA. For the CDR3, the DNA is TGCAGCGTACCCCACGGCGGGAGGGTGGGGGATACGCAGTATTTT. It yields the protein CSVPHGGRVGDTQYF.

The CDR3 loop reads CASSWNRLNNEQFF. The CDR3 region has the DNA TGCGCCAGCAGCTGGAACAGGCTTAACAATGAGCAGTTCTTC. The gene calls are TRBV5-1 and TRBJ2-1; tentative D call: TRBD1 (5 bases). The V and J ends lost 3 bases and 5 bases respectively, with 12 bases between them. CDR3 size: 14 residues. Per the germline V gene, CDR1 is SGHRS and CDR2 is YFSETQ.

With respect to this clone: In the same sample, other DNA sequences code for this CDR3. The CDR3 loop reads CASSPGTNYGYTF. The CDR3 region has the DNA TGTGCCAGCAGCCCCGGAACTAACTATGGCTACACCTTC. The chain links TRBV14 to TRBJ1-2, with D uncertain. V lost 4 bases to trimming and J lost 0 bases, with 6 bases between them. There are 13 residues in the CDR3. Germline V CDR1 and CDR2: SGHDN, FVKESK. Filled out from reference TRBV14 and TRBJ1-2, the complete variable domain reads EAGVTQFPSHSVIEKGQTVTLRCDPISGHDNLYWYRRVMGKEIKFLLHFVKESKQDESGMPNNRFLAERTGGTYSTLKVQPAELEDSGVYFCASSPGTNYGYTFGSGTRLTVV.

The V and J genes are TRBV9 and TRBJ2-7, with 9 bases that match TRBD1. Germline V lookup: CDR1 SGDLS, CDR2 YYNGEE. The CDR3 extends over 16 amino acids. With 4 bases clipped from V and 3 bases from J, the junction kept 11 bases outside the gene matches. CDR3 nucleotides: TGTGCCAGCAGCAGGGCCCCCGGGACAGGGAACTACGAGCAGTACTTC. It codes for CASSRAPGTGNYEQYF.

The V gene is TRBV18, the J gene TRBJ2-7; D is uncertain. The CDR3 totals 14 residues. The V gene lost 5 bases and the J gene lost 3 bases, with 14 bases spanning the gap. CDR1 and CDR2 from the germline V gene are KGHSH and LQKENI. The CDR3 reads CASSLDMVDYEQYF. CDR3 bases: TGTGCCAGCTCATTAGATATGGTAGACTACGAGCAGTACTTC.

The chain recombines TRBV4-2 with TRBJ1-2, with D possibly being TRBD1 (5 bases). The CDR3 has 14 residues. Germline V gene data show CDR1 as LGHNA and CDR2 as YNFKEQ. V lost 0 bases to trimming and J lost 4 bases, with 9 bases between them. The CDR3 spells CASSQDKGTYGYTF. The CDR3 nucleotides read TGTGCCAGCAGCCAAGATAAGGGGACCTATGGCTACACCTTC.

This clone showed up just a few times. This chain links TRBV9 with TRBJ2-7; D not resolved. The V and J ends lost 0 bases and 3 bases respectively, with 4 bases between them. The CDR3 is 12 amino acids. The germline V gene has CDR1 SGDLS and CDR2 YYNGEE. As DNA, the CDR3 is TGTGCCAGCAGCGTAGAGGGCTACGAGCAGTACTTC. Translated: CASSVEGYEQYF.

At least ten counts were recorded for this clone. This chain links TRBV25-1 with TRBJ2-3, with D possibly TRBD1 on 6 matching bases. The CDR3 covers 15 residues. CDR1 is MGHDK, CDR2 SYGVNS, per germline. The V end was cut by 6 bases, the J end by 0 bases, with 13 bases between. CDR3 nucleotides: TGTGCCAGCAGCCATATTAGGGGGAGCACAGATACGCAGTATTTT. It codes for CASSHIRGSTDTQYF. Drawing the rest from reference TRBV25-1 and TRBJ2-3, the complete variable domain is EADIYQTPRYLVIGTGKKITLECSQTMGHDKMYWYQQDPGMELHLIHYSYGVNSTEKGDLSSESTVSRIRTEHFPLTLESARPSHTSQYLCASSHIRGSTDTQYFGPGTRLTVL.